This T cell receptor beta chain was sequenced during a study of cytotoxic CD8 clonotypes in ibrutinib-treated CLL. At the level of the study: The patient breakdown showed under 12 relapsed/refractory and around 16 treatment-naive cases, with approximately 18 IGHV unmutated. Overall, 25 or so responses were partial and 2 complete; following median about 68 months, around 15 patients stayed remitted and around twelve progressed.

Study-wide findings and caveats: The study found baseline clonality above age-matched healthy donors, tracking circulating CD8+ T-cell counts.

Comments on this clone: Its antigen is currently unknown.

Genomic DNA for TCR beta libraries, 2 to 2.5 micrograms, came from cryopreserved PBMCs. Profiling relied on immunoSEQ multiplex PCR, and the TCRdb table lists in-frame clones only, not all of them. The sample consists of around 29,000 clones, around three quarters of them appearing once. The sample here was PBMCs, taken after 24 months of ibrutinib treatment. The TCR comes from a human donor with chronic lymphocytic leukemia.

The CDR3 here is CSVARASGSLTGANVLTF. In nucleotides, the CDR3 is TGCAGCGTTGCCCGCGCTAGCGGTTCCCTTACTGGGGCCAACGTCCTGACTTTC. This chain links TRBV29-1 with TRBJ2-6, with 7 bases lining up with TRBD2. V dropped 4 bases and J dropped 2; count of bases not matched to a gene: 14. The CDR3 length is 18 residues. Germline CDR1 is SQVTM and CDR2 is ANQGSEA.